This TCR beta chain was recovered during a study of identical twins. Many counts were recorded for this clonotype. Antigen specificity is unknown. A universal primer site was added by template switching, and unique molecular identifiers were carried by the cDNA. TCRdb called the 5' RACE reads again in MiXCR, with one record for every CDR3 protein. The profile shows about 470,000 distinct CDR3 sequences, approximately 24% of them singletons. This CDR3 is 14 amino acids long. Germline V gives CDR1 SGHRS, CDR2 YFSETQ. Trimming took off 5 bases at V and 5 bases at J, with 13 bases between the two ends. Study outcomes and limitations: Memory repertoires showed no such pattern, whereas abundant cord blood beta clonotypes carried fewer insertions.

The same specimen was also included in a second study, on T cells expressing NK-cell markers. That publication notes: The TCR beta repertoires originated in sorted CD3+CD56+NKG2C+, CD3+CD56+NKG2C- and CD3+CD56-NKG2C+ T cells. There were a handful of donors in whom these clonotypes also led the CD3+CD56-NKG2C+ fraction.

What was sequenced was CD4+ T cells sorted from blood. This sequence joins TRBV5-1 and TRBJ1-4; D is uncertain. This clonotype originated in a woman aged 18-29 years in good health. The CDR3 is CASSFGRFNEKLFF. The CDR3 region has the DNA TGCGCCAGCAGTTTCGGACGGTTCAATGAAAAACTGTTTTTT.